This passage covers 30 T cell receptor beta chains from one sample sequenced in a study of cytomegalovirus exposure and HLA in healthy donors. The PCR had 60 Vbeta and 13 Jbeta primers. Repertoires were generated with immunoSEQ multiplex PCR, while TCRdb's copy carries only in-frame clones and drops some. Here the sample spans 65,000 to 85,000 clones, about 78% being singletons. Sequenced input: PBMCs. These receptors all come from a middle-aged woman in good health and CMV-seropositive.

This clone was found once. V and J are TRBV30 and TRBJ1-2; D is unclear. The germline V gene encodes CDR1 GTSNPN and CDR2 SVGIG (reference sequence). This CDR3 has 12 residues. The V and J ends lost 0 bases and 6 bases respectively, with 8 bases between them. CDR3 loop: CAWSVRQDGYTF. CDR3 nucleotides: TGTGCCTGGAGTGTAAGGCAGGATGGCTACACCTTC.

V usage is TRBV4-1 and J usage is TRBJ2-7; D unresolved. The CDR3 is made up of 15 amino acids. CDR1 MGHRA and CDR2 YSYEKL come from the germline V gene. V lost 1 base and J lost 0, with 10 bases in between. CDR3 nucleotide sequence: TGCGCCAGCAGCCAAGTGGCAGTGCTCTCCTACGAGCAGTACTTC. It translates to CASSQVAVLSYEQYF.

The chain uses TRBV6-1 and TRBJ1-4; 7 bases agree with TRBD1. The germline V gene encodes CDR1 MNHNS and CDR2 SASEGT. This CDR3 has 14 amino acids. J was trimmed by 7 bases and V by 6 bases; bases with no gene match: 8. CDR3 sequence reads: CASRGGAVGEKLFF. CDR3 DNA: TGTGCCAGCAGAGGGGGCGCGGTAGGTGAAAAACTGTTTTTT.

This chain uses TRBV5-1 with TRBJ2-5, with TRBD2 identical over 11 bases. V trimming: 4 bases; J trimming: 8 bases; junction bases outside the gene matches: 13. The CDR3 spans 16 residues. CDR1 SGHRS and CDR2 YFSETQ come from the germline V gene. CDR3 DNA: TGCGCCAGCAGCACTGGGACTAGCGGAGCCTCAGAAACCCAGTACTTC. Translated, it gives CASSTGTSGASETQYF.

The V call is TRBV30, the J call TRBJ2-1; D is possibly TRBD2 (5 bases). The germline gives CDR1 GTSNPN, CDR2 SVGIG (reference sequence). The CDR3 consists of 13 residues. V was pared by 0 bases and J by 3 bases, with 6 bases between. The CDR3 loop reads CAWSVLGYNEQFF. DNA of the CDR3: TGTGCCTGGAGTGTACTAGGCTACAATGAGCAGTTCTTC.

V and J are TRBV5-1 and TRBJ2-1, with no clear D. The germline V gene has CDR1 SGHRS and CDR2 YFSETQ. Trimming removed 0 bases from V and 6 bases from J, with 7 bases in between. The CDR3 is 13 amino acids. CDR3 in amino acids: CASSLGAINEQFF. Written as DNA, the CDR3 is TGCGCCAGCAGCTTGGGGGCAATCAATGAGCAGTTCTTC. Full variable domain (rest looked up from reference TRBV5-1 and TRBJ2-1): KAGVTQTPRYLIKTRGQQVTLSCSPISGHRSVSWYQQTPGQGLQFLFEYFSETQRNKGNFPGRFSGRQFSNSRSEMNVSTLELGDSALYLCASSLGAINEQFFGPGTRLTVL.

The count of this clone is one. This sample also contains other DNA sequences that code for the same CDR3. The chain combines TRBV5-1 with TRBJ1-4; 8 nucleotides line up with TRBD1. Germline CDR1 and CDR2: SGHRS and YFSETQ. This CDR3 region has 14 residues. J was trimmed by 5 bases and V by 2 bases; bases with no gene match: 2. CDR3 in amino acids: CASSLGQGNEKLFF. CDR3 DNA sequence: TGCGCCAGCAGCTTAGGACAGGGAAATGAAAAACTGTTTTTT.

CDR3 sequence (DNA): TGTGCCATCAGTGATCAGTCCACAGATACGCAGTATTTT. Protein: CAISDQSTDTQYF. This chain links TRBV10-3 with TRBJ2-3, with D hard to call. Trimming left V 3 bases short and J 2 bases short, with 6 bases between. From germline, CDR1 is ENHRY and CDR2 SYGVKD. The CDR3 contains 13 residues.

The chain uses TRBV7-2 and TRBJ2-2; D unresolved. V was trimmed by 1 base and J by 0 bases, leaving 9 bases between them. CDR1 SGHTA and CDR2 FQGNSA come from the germline V gene. This CDR3 is 16 amino acids long. DNA of the CDR3: TGTGCCAGCAGCTTAGGATACACTACGAACACCGGGGAGCTGTTTTTT. It yields the protein CASSLGYTTNTGELFF.

The chain links TRBV6-6 to TRBJ1-5; perhaps TRBD1 as D (6 bases). The CDR3 length is 13 residues. Trimming left V 6 bases short and J 7 bases short, with 13 bases between. CDR1 and CDR2 from the germline V gene are MNHNY and SVGAGI (reference sequence). CDR3 nucleotides: TGTGCCAGCAGCCCCGACAGGACCCAGCCCCAGCATTTT. Translating gives CASSPDRTQPQHF.

This clone was recorded a few times. The gene calls are TRBV11-3 and TRBJ2-1; no clear D gene. V was shortened by 3 bases and J by 2 bases, with 11 bases between the two germline ends. The CDR3 loop spans 15 amino acids. From germline, CDR1 is SGHNT and CDR2 YENEEA. The CDR3 sequence is CASSLTSSPYNEQFF. The CDR3 DNA follows: TGTGCCAGCAGCTTGACATCTTCCCCCTACAATGAGCAGTTCTTC.

V and J are TRBV29-1 and TRBJ2-7; D not resolved. Germline lookup yields CDR1 SQVTM and CDR2 ANQGSEA. CDR3 length: 12 residues. V dropped 5 bases and J dropped 1 base, with 9 bases sitting between them. The CDR3 here is CSVQWSSYEQYF. As DNA, the CDR3 is TGCAGCGTTCAGTGGTCTTCCTACGAGCAGTACTTC.

This chain connects TRBV4-1 to TRBJ2-7; 7 positions agree with TRBD1. Germline-derived CDR1 and CDR2 are MGHRA and YSYEKL. The V segment lost 0 bases and the J segment 4 bases; nucleotides outside the gene matches: 6. This CDR3 comprises 15 residues. The CDR3 DNA follows: TGCGCCAGCAGCCAAGAGCAGGGGGTAATGTACGAGCAGTACTTC. It translates to CASSQEQGVMYEQYF.

CDR3 sequence reads: CASSLDGGSNQPQHF. CDR3 nucleotide sequence: TGCGCCAGCAGCTTGGACGGGGGTAGCAATCAGCCCCAGCATTTT. V is TRBV5-1 and J is TRBJ1-5, with D perhaps matching TRBD1 (5 bases). CDR1 and CDR2 from the germline V gene are SGHRS and YFSETQ. V gave up 0 bases and J gave up 0 bases, with 7 bases separating them. This CDR3 is 15 amino acids long.

The V and J genes are TRBV29-1 and TRBJ2-6; maybe TRBD1 (6 bases). The CDR3 covers 14 residues. Germline lookup yields CDR1 SQVTM and CDR2 ANQGSEA. Deletions cut 6 bases from V and 0 bases from J, with 9 bases between. This CDR3 reads CSVDSTSGANVLTF. The CDR3 DNA is TGCAGCGTGGACAGTACCTCTGGGGCCAACGTCCTGACTTTC.

The chain combines TRBV5-6 with TRBJ2-1; 7 positions match TRBD2. The CDR3 has 12 residues. Unmatched junction bases numbered 4, after V lost 4 bases and J lost 9 bases. CDR1 is SGHDT, CDR2 YYEEEE, per germline. The CDR3 sequence: CASSLGGGEQFF. The DNA of the CDR3 is TGTGCCAGCAGCCTGGGGGGGGGTGAGCAGTTCTTC. The complete variable domain, with remaining parts taken from reference TRBV5-6 and TRBJ2-1, reads DAGVTQSPTHLIKTRGQQVTLRCSPKSGHDTVSWYQQALGQGPQFIFQYYEEEERQRGNFPDRFSGHQFPNYSSELNVNALLLGDSALYLCASSLGGGEQFFGPGTRLTVL.

This clone was observed once. This chain uses TRBV28 with TRBJ2-5; 7 bases match TRBD2. This CDR3 has 16 residues. Germline V gene sequence: CDR1 MDHEN, CDR2 SYDVKM. Germline trimming cut 2 bases from V and 4 bases from J; bases unmatched to any gene: 10. This CDR3 reads CASSLLAAPSPETQYF. DNA of the CDR3: TGTGCCAGCAGTTTACTAGCGGCCCCATCCCCAGAGACCCAGTACTTC.

This chain joins TRBV7-8 and TRBJ2-3; D may be TRBD2 (5 bases). The CDR3 totals 18 residues. V lost 0 bases to trimming and J lost 1 base, with 17 bases between them. Germline loops: CDR1 SGHVS, CDR2 FQNEAQ. The CDR3 nucleotides are TGTGCCAGCAGCTTAGCATTTTCGTCGGGGTACGGCACAGATACGCAGTATTTT. This sequence encodes CASSLAFSSGYGTDTQYF.

Here the CDR3 DNA reads TGTGCCTGGAGAAGACAGGGGGCGACCACCGGGGAGCTGTTTTTT. Residues: CAWRRQGATTGELFF. This chain links TRBV30 with TRBJ2-2, with TRBD1 matching over 10 bases. Germline CDR1 is GTSNPN and CDR2 is SVGIG (reference sequence). V shed 3 bases and J 4 bases; nucleotides not matched to a gene: 5. The length of the CDR3 is 15 residues.

In this sample, this clone turned up once. V gene TRBV7-9 combines with J gene TRBJ1-4; unclear D gene. The CDR3 totals 16 residues. V lost 7 bases and J lost 3, with 18 bases in between. Germline CDR1 SEHNR, CDR2 FQNEAQ (reference sequence). Here the CDR3 reads CASTAERVPSNEKLFF. The CDR3 DNA follows: TGTGCCAGCACCGCGGAGAGGGTCCCGTCTAATGAAAAACTGTTTTTT.

The V gene is TRBV5-8, the J gene TRBJ2-1; no reliable D call. There are 15 residues in the CDR3. Germline lookup yields CDR1 SGHTS and CDR2 YDEGEE. V was pared by 0 bases and J by 0 bases, with 7 bases between. CDR3 in amino acids: CASSLDPSSYNEQFF. CDR3 bases: TGTGCCAGCAGCTTGGACCCGAGCTCCTACAATGAGCAGTTCTTC.

J is TRBJ2-3 and V is TRBV7-2, with 16 bases lining up with TRBD2. The CDR3 has 16 residues. Looked up from germline, CDR1 is SGHTA and CDR2 is FQGNSA. J lost 11 bases, V lost 0 bases, and 5 bases had no gene match. The CDR3 sequence is CASSLAGTSGGVLQYF. In nucleotides, the CDR3 is TGTGCCAGCAGCTTAGCGGGGACTAGCGGGGGGGTTCTGCAGTATTTT.

The rearrangement joins TRBV7-2 to TRBJ1-3, with D unclear. The CDR3 covers 15 residues. Trimming removed 2 bases from V and 0 bases from J, with 8 bases in between. Germline V gives CDR1 SGHTA, CDR2 FQGNSA. CDR3 residues: CASSLSRVSGNTIYF. CDR3 nucleotide sequence: TGTGCCAGCAGCTTAAGCCGGGTCTCTGGAAACACCATATATTTT.

The rearrangement uses TRBV5-1 and TRBJ1-2; tentatively, D is TRBD1 (6 bases). The CDR3 contains 16 residues. Trimming took off 0 bases at V and 3 bases at J, with 15 bases between the two ends. In germline, CDR1 is SGHRS, CDR2 YFSETQ. The CDR3 region is CASSLAVRAGDYGYTF. The CDR3 nucleotides are TGCGCCAGCAGCTTGGCGGTGAGGGCAGGGGACTATGGCTACACCTTC.

This clone has only one observation. The V gene is TRBV7-2, the J gene TRBJ2-7, with a weak D call TRBD1 (7 bases). Trimming shortened V by 0 bases and J by 7 bases, and 16 bases separated the two germline ends. There are 15 residues in the CDR3. The V gene's germline CDR1 is SGHTA and CDR2 FQGNSA. DNA for the CDR3: TGTGCCAGCAGCTTAGCCAGCGGAGGGGGCCGGGAGCAGTACTTC. Translated, it gives CASSLASGGGREQYF.

The CDR3 spells CASSFQIAGGGTDTQYF. The CDR3 coding sequence is TGTGCCAGCAGCTTCCAGATAGCGGGGGGTGGCACAGATACGCAGTATTTT. J is TRBJ2-3 and V is TRBV7-3; TRBD2 aligns across 10 bases. The J segment lost 1 base and the V segment lost 3 bases, leaving 7 bases of the junction unmatched. The length of the CDR3 is 17 residues. The germline V gene has CDR1 SGHTA and CDR2 FQGTGA.

The chain is built from TRBV5-1 and TRBJ2-3; 11 bases are shared with TRBD1. CDR1 and CDR2 (germline): SGHRS, YFSETQ. The CDR3 has 17 residues. Unmatched junction bases numbered 10, after V lost 3 bases and J lost 4 bases. CDR3 sequence: CASSSKGDRGSADTQYF. The CDR3 coding sequence is TGCGCCAGCAGCTCCAAAGGGGACAGGGGGTCGGCAGATACGCAGTATTTT.

The chain recombines TRBV18 with TRBJ2-3, with 9 bases matching TRBD2. Looked up from germline, CDR1 is KGHSH and CDR2 is LQKENI. CDR3 length equals 16 residues. After removal of 4 bases from V and 1 base from J, the junction contained 6 bases not matched to a gene. CDR3 sequence: CASSRAPSGGTDTQYF. DNA of the CDR3: TGTGCCAGCTCACGAGCCCCTAGCGGGGGCACAGATACGCAGTATTTT.

This chain joins TRBV5-1 and TRBJ2-1, with D possibly TRBD1 on 6 matching bases. Between the trimmed V and J ends, which lost 4 bases and 8 bases, there was a span of 16 bases. CDR3 size: 14 residues. The germline V gene encodes CDR1 SGHRS and CDR2 YFSETQ. This CDR3 reads CASSDKQGTDEQFF. The CDR3, as DNA: TGCGCCAGCAGCGATAAACAGGGAACGGATGAGCAGTTCTTC.

This chain links TRBV11-2 with TRBJ1-3, with 8 bases identical to TRBD1. CDR1 is SGHAT, CDR2 FQNNGV, per germline. The trim removed 1 base at V and 0 bases at J, leaving 5 bases unmatched. CDR3 size: 17 residues. CDR3 region: CASSLVPGQVSGNTIYF. The CDR3 DNA sequence: TGTGCCAGCAGCTTAGTACCGGGACAGGTCTCTGGAAACACCATATATTTT.